This T cell receptor (beta chain) comes out of a study of blood T cell repertoires in COVID-19. Looking at the study overall: The study drew acute and convalescent COVID-19 samples from the United States, Italy and Spain. From T cells, B-cell-depleted T cells, or PBMCs came the material, which was cDNA or gDNA.

The CDR3 is made up of 15 amino acids. Germline values: CDR1 SGHAT, CDR2 FQNNGV. V lost 4 bases and J lost 4; bases outside the gene matches: 4. Seattle researchers signed up patients amid active infection and tracked them longitudinally. Original data processing: Nucleated cell counts were estimated from reference gene primer amplification. Generated by immunoSEQ multiplex PCR, the TCRdb table keeps only in-frame clones and is missing some. V and J calls and clone size come straight from that table; D and trimming were deduced from the DNA. The sample includes some 130,000 clones, about nine tenths of them seen just once.

Sequencing was performed on peripheral blood. J is TRBJ2-6 and V is TRBV11-2; 7 nucleotides agree with TRBD1. The clonotype was recovered from a woman aged 70 to 79 with COVID-19, enrolled during active disease. CDR3 in DNA: TGTGCCAGCAGCTCGACAGGGTTAGGGGCCAACGTCCTGACTTTC. It is translated as CASSSTGLGANVLTF. Drawing the rest from reference TRBV11-2 and TRBJ2-6, the complete variable domain is EAGVAQSPRYKIIEKRQSVAFWCNPISGHATLYWYQQILGQGPKLLIQFQNNGVVDDSQLPKDRFSAERLKGVDSTLKIQPAKLEDSAVYLCASSSTGLGANVLTFGAGSRLTVL.